This paragraph reports one T cell receptor (beta chain). This sample stems from a study of blood T cell repertoires in COVID-19. Across the study: From T cells, B-cell-depleted T cells, or PBMCs came the material, which was cDNA or gDNA.

Looked up from germline, CDR1 is SGHNT and CDR2 is YENEEA. CDR3 length: 13 residues. V was clipped by 0 bases and J by 4 bases, with 3 bases between them. Recruited during active infection, patients (from Seattle) were subsequently followed longitudinally. Source study methods: Reference gene primers were amplified, and this amplification served to estimate nucleated cell counts. Produced via immunoSEQ multiplex PCR; TCRdb's table is partial and in-frame only. V, J and clone size derive from that table, while D and trimming were established from the DNA sequence. The sample shows about 350,000 clones, approximately 86% of them seen only once.

This receptor was identified in a woman aged 55 to 70 with COVID-19, enrolled during active disease. This rearrangement joins TRBV11-3 to TRBJ2-2; D uncertain. The sample consisted of peripheral blood. CDR3 sequence reads: CASSLDSTGELFF. The DNA of the CDR3 is TGTGCCAGCAGCTTAGACAGCACCGGGGAGCTGTTTTTT.